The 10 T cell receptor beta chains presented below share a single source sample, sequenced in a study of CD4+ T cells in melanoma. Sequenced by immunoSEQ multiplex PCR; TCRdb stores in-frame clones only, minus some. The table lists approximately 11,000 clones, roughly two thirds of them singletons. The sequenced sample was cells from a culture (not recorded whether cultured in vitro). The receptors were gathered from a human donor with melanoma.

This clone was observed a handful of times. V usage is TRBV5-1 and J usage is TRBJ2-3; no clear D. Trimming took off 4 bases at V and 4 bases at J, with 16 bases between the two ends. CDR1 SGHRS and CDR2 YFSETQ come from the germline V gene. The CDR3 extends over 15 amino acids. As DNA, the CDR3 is TGCGCCAGCAGCCCACGCTACTCGGGCGCAGATACGCAGTATTTT. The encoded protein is CASSPRYSGADTQYF.

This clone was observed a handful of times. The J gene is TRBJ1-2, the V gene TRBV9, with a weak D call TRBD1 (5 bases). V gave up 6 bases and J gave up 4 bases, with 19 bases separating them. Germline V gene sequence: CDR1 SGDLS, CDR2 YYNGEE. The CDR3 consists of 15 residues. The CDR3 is CASTGGGKSAYGYTF. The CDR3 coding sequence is TGTGCCAGCACTGGGGGGGGGAAAAGCGCCTATGGCTACACCTTC.

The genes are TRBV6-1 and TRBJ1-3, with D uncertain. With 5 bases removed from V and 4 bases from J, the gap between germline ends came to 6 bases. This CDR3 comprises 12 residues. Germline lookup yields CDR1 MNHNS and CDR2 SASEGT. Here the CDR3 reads CASSWRGNTIYF. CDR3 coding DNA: TGTGCCAGCAGTTGGCGAGGAAACACCATATATTTT.

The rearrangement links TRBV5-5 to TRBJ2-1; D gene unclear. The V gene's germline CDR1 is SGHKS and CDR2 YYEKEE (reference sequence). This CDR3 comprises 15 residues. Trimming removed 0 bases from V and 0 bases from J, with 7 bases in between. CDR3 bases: TGTGCCAGCAGCTTGGGCCAGAGCTCCTACAATGAGCAGTTCTTC. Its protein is CASSLGQSSYNEQFF.

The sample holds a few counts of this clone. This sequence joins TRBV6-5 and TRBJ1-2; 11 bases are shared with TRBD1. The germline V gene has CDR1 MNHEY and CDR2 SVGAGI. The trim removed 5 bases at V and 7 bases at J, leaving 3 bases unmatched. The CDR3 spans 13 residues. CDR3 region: CASSRGTGGGYTF. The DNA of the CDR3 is TGTGCCAGCAGTCGGGGGACAGGGGGTGGCTACACCTTC.

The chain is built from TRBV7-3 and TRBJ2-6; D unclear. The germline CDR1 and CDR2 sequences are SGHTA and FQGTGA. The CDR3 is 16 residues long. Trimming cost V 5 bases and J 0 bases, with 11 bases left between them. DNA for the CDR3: TGTGCCAGCAGCCAACGGGCAGGCTCTGGGGCCAACGTCCTGACTTTC. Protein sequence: CASSQRAGSGANVLTF.

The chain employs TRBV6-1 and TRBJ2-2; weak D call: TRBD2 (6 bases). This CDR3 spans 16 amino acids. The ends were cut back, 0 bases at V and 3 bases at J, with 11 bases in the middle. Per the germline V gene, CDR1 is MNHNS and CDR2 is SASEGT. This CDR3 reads CASSEARGRDTGELFF. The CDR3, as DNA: TGTGCCAGCAGTGAAGCGCGGGGCAGGGACACCGGGGAGCTGTTTTTT.

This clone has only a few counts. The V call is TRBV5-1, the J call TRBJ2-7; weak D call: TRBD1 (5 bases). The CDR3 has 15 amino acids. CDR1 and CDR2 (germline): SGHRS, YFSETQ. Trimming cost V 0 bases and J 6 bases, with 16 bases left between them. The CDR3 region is CASSLGARALTEQYF. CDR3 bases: TGCGCCAGCAGCTTGGGGGCCAGGGCGCTCACCGAGCAGTACTTC.

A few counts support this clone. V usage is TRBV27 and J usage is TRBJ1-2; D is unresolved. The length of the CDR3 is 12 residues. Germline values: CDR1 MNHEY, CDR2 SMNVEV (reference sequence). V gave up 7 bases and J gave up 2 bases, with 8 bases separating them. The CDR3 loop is CASIGQNYGYTF. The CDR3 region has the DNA TGTGCCAGCATCGGGCAAAACTATGGCTACACCTTC.

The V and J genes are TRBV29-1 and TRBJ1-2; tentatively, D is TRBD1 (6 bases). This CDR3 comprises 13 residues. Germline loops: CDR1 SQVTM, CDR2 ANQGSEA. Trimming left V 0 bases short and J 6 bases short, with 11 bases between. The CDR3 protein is CSVEDPGHHGYTF. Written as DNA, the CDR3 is TGCAGCGTTGAAGATCCGGGACACCATGGCTACACCTTC.